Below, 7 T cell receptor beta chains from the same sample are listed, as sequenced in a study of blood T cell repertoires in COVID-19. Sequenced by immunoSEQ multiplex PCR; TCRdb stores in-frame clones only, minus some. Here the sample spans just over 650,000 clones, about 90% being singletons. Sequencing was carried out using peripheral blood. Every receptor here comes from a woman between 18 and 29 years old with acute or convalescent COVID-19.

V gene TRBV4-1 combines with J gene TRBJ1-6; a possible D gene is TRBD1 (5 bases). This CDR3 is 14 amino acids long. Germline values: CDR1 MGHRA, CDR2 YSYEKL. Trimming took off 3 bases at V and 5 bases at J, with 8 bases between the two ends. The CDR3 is CASSHGGDNSPLHF. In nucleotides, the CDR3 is TGCGCCAGCAGCCACGGGGGTGATAATTCACCCCTCCACTTT.

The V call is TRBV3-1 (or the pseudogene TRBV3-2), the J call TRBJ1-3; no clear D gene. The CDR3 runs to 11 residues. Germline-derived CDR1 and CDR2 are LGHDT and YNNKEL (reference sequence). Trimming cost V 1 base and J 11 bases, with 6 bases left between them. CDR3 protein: CASSQGWPIYF. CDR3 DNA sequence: TGTGCCAGCAGCCAAGGGTGGCCCATATATTTT.

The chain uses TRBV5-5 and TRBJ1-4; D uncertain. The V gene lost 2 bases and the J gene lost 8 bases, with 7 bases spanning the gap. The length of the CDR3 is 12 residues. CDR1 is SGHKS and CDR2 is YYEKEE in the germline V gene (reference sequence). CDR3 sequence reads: CASSFSGEKLFF. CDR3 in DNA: TGTGCCAGCAGCTTTTCCGGGGAAAAACTGTTTTTT.

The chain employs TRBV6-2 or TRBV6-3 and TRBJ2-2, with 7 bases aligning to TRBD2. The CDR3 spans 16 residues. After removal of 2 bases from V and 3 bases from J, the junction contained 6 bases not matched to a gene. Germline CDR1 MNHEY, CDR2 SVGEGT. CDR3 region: CASSYHRGDYTGELFF. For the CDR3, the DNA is TGTGCCAGCAGTTACCATCGGGGGGATTACACCGGGGAGCTGTTTTTT.

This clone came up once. Here the CDR3 reads CASSYLFDNFYGYTF. The CDR3 DNA sequence: TGTGCCAGCAGTTACCTGTTCGACAACTTCTATGGCTACACCTTC. The chain couples TRBV6-5 to TRBJ1-2, with D hard to call. Germline V lookup: CDR1 MNHEY, CDR2 SVGAGI. CDR3 length: 15 amino acids. V was shortened by 2 bases and J by 4 bases, with 14 bases between the two germline ends.

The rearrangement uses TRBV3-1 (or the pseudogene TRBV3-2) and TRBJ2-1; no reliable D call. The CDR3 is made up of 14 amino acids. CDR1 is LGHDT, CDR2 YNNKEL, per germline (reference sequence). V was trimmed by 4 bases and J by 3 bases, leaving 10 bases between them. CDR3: CASSPITDYNEQFF. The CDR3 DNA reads TGTGCCAGCAGCCCAATCACAGACTACAATGAGCAGTTCTTC.

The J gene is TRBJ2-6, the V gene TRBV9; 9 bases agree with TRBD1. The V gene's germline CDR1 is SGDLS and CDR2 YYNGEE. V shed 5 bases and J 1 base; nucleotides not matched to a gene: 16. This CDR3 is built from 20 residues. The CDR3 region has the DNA TGTGCCAGCAGTGCGAAATTGGACAGGGGAACGAAATCTGGGGCCAACGTCCTGACTTTC. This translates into CASSAKLDRGTKSGANVLTF.